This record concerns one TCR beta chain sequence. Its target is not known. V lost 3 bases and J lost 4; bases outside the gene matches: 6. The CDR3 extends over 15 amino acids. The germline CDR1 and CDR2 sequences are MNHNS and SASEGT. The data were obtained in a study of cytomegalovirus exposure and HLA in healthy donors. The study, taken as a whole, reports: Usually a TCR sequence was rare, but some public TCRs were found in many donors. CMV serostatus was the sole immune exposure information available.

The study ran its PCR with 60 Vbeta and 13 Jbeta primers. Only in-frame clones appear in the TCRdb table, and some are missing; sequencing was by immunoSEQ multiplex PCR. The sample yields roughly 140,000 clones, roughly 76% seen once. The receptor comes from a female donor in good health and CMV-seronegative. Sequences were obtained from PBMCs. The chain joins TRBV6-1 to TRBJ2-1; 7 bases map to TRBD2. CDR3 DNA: TGTGCCAGCAGTGAGTTCAGCGGGACTTACAATGAGCAGTTCTTC. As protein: CASSEFSGTYNEQFF.